This is a list of T cell receptor beta chains from one sample in a study of T cells expressing NK-cell markers. From its re-call of the 5' RACE reads, TCRdb lists each CDR3 protein once, without DNA. The sample has hundreds of thousands of distinct CDR3 sequences. Specimen: blood T cells: a sorted CD56 or NKG2C T cell subset, CD4+ or CD8+ T cells, or bulk PBMC T cells (not recorded which). These receptors were taken from a woman aged 18 to 75 in good health. Each CDR3 is given with its conserved first and last residue. Fields, in order: CDR3 protein, V gene, J gene.

CDR3aa: CASSYSRSGQGNYGYTF
v_gene: TRBV6-5
j_gene: TRBJ1-2

CDR3aa: CASSIEGSYGYTF
v_gene: TRBV19
j_gene: TRBJ1-2

CDR3aa: CASSRLAGVYADQQETQYF
v_gene: TRBV7-2
j_gene: TRBJ2-5

CDR3aa: CASSRPLLSGLAEETQYF
v_gene: TRBV12-3/TRBV12-4
j_gene: TRBJ2-5

CDR3aa: CASGLGGRTEKLFF
v_gene: TRBV6-1
j_gene: TRBJ1-4

CDR3aa: CASSPPTLAVQETQYF
v_gene: TRBV18
j_gene: TRBJ2-5

CDR3aa: CSASSGGVGNEQFF
v_gene: TRBV20-1
j_gene: TRBJ2-1

CDR3aa: CASSSAGRTYGYTF
v_gene: TRBV12-3/TRBV12-4
j_gene: TRBJ1-2

CDR3aa: CASSDLGTAYGYTF
v_gene: TRBV6-1
j_gene: TRBJ1-2

CDR3aa: CASSQDPNGPRGEAFF
v_gene: TRBV3-1
j_gene: TRBJ1-1